Listed here are 32 T cell receptor beta chains from one sample, sequenced in a study of CD8 T cells in ankylosing spondylitis. General study findings and limits: Blood from ankylosing spondylitis patients appeared to carry a characteristic roughly 8-variant TCR beta motif.

TCRdb ran MiXCR on the 5' RACE reads and lists one entry per CDR3 protein. The sample has about 450,000 distinct CDR3 sequences; roughly 26% are singletons. These receptors are not linked to any known antigen. Sequencing input: blood, either unsorted or a sorted T cell fraction (not recorded which). The source is a male donor with ankylosing spondylitis.

The rearrangement joins TRBV20-1 to TRBJ1-2, with 8 nucleotides matching TRBD1. Germline-derived CDR1 and CDR2 are DFQATT and SNEGSKA (reference sequence). V trimming: 0 bases; J trimming: 0 bases; junction bases outside the gene matches: 6. The CDR3 totals 16 residues. The CDR3 bases are TGCAGTGCTAGAGAGACAGGGGTATCTTCTAACTATGGCTACACCTTC. Its translation: CSARETGVSSNYGYTF.

The V call is TRBV7-9, the J call TRBJ2-7; D possibly corresponds to TRBD1 (6 bases). Germline V CDR1 and CDR2: SEHNR, FQNEAQ (reference sequence). This CDR3 is 16 amino acids long. Trimming cost V 4 bases and J 0 bases, with 16 bases left between them. This CDR3 is CASSSPTGTSSYEQYF. The CDR3 DNA reads as TGTGCCAGCAGCTCACCTACAGGGACGAGCTCCTACGAGCAGTACTTC.

The chain recombines TRBV14 with TRBJ1-2, with D possibly matching TRBD1 (5 bases). Germline lookup yields CDR1 SGHDN and CDR2 FVKESK. V was trimmed by 0 bases and J by 7 bases, leaving 9 bases between them. The CDR3 length is 13 residues. The CDR3, as DNA: TGTGCCAGCAGCCAAGAGTCAGGGTTTGGCTACACCTTC. Its translation is CASSQESGFGYTF.

The chain employs TRBV5-1 and TRBJ1-2; TRBD1 is a possible D gene (5 bases). Germline CDR1 and CDR2: SGHRS and YFSETQ. This CDR3 has 15 amino acids. V shed 0 bases and J shed 1 base, with 10 bases lying between them. The CDR3 loop reads CASSLGGTDNYGYTF. CDR3 sequence (DNA): TGCGCCAGCAGCTTGGGGGGGACGGATAACTATGGCTACACCTTC.

The chain recombines TRBV11-3 with TRBJ1-2; maybe TRBD1 (6 bases). The V gene lost 3 bases and the J gene lost 2 bases, with 10 bases spanning the gap. The CDR3 loop spans 14 amino acids. Germline CDR1 reads SGHNT; CDR2 reads YENEEA. The CDR3 DNA reads TGTGCCAGCAGCTTTGGGACATTCAACTATGGCTACACCTTC. Translating gives CASSFGTFNYGYTF.

There are a few counts of this clonotype. The chain couples TRBV20-1 to TRBJ2-3, with TRBD2 matching 10 bases. V trimming: 0 bases; J trimming: 1 base; junction bases outside the gene matches: 4. The CDR3 length is 16 residues. Germline CDR1 reads DFQATT; CDR2 reads SNEGSKA (reference sequence). DNA for the CDR3: TGCAGTGCTAGAGATCCACTAGCGGGACGCACAGATACGCAGTATTTT. It translates to CSARDPLAGRTDTQYF.

This clonotype was observed many times. This chain uses TRBV7-8 with TRBJ2-2; no reliable D call. CDR1 is SGHVS, CDR2 FQNEAQ, per germline. This CDR3 comprises 14 residues. V lost 5 bases, J lost 0 bases, and 7 bases lay in between. The CDR3 coding sequence is TGTGCCAGCAGCCGAGGAGCGAACACCGGGGAGCTGTTTTTT. As protein: CASSRGANTGELFF.

This clonotype was seen more than once but under ten times. The rearrangement links TRBV5-1 to TRBJ2-3, with D perhaps TRBD1 or TRBD2 (5 bases each). V lost 3 bases and J lost 0, with 14 bases in between. Germline CDR1 reads SGHRS; CDR2 reads YFSETQ. CDR3 length: 16 amino acids. CDR3 sequence: CASSSGPRISTDTQYF. The CDR3 DNA reads TGCGCCAGCAGCTCGGGACCCCGAATTAGCACAGATACGCAGTATTTT.

V is TRBV6-1 and J is TRBJ1-1; tentative D call: TRBD1 (5 bases). The CDR3 has 13 residues. Germline V gives CDR1 MNHNS, CDR2 SASEGT. V shed 4 bases and J shed 4 bases, with 10 bases lying between them. The DNA of the CDR3 is TGTGCCAGCAGTGCGGTAGGGGTCACTGAAGCTTTCTTT. Its protein product is CASSAVGVTEAFF.

This clonotype was seen a few times. The chain combines TRBV12-3 or TRBV12-4 with TRBJ1-3; no firm D call. This CDR3 spans 11 amino acids. Trimming removed 6 bases at V and 3 bases at J, with 3 bases between. The CDR3 DNA reads as TGTGCCAGCAGGATTGGAAACACCATATATTTT. Its protein product is CASRIGNTIYF.

This clonotype was counted ten times or more. The chain joins TRBV12-3 or TRBV12-4 to TRBJ1-5; D not resolved. CDR3 length: 12 amino acids. V lost 7 bases to trimming and J lost 11 bases, with 15 bases between them. CDR3 protein: CASMDGGRAQHF. CDR3 DNA: TGTGCCAGCATGGACGGCGGTAGGGCCCAGCATTTT.

The rearrangement uses TRBV12-3 or TRBV12-4 and TRBJ2-3; possibly TRBD1 or TRBD2 for D (5 bases each). With 8 bases removed from V and 5 bases from J, the gap between germline ends came to 17 bases. The CDR3 has 14 residues. As DNA, the CDR3 is TGTGCCAGCTGCCGGGACCGCCTAGGAGATACGCAGTATTTT. As protein: CASCRDRLGDTQYF.

The V call is TRBV11-2, the J call TRBJ2-7; 8 bases map to TRBD1. This CDR3 has 14 residues. Trimming removed 4 bases from V and 3 bases from J; junction bases left unmatched: 5. Germline CDR1 reads SGHAT; CDR2 reads FQNNGV. The CDR3 DNA follows: TGTGCCAGCAGCTCCGGGACAGGACGCTACGAGCAGTACTTC. This gives the protein CASSSGTGRYEQYF.

The table lists this clonotype with a few counts. This chain links TRBV20-1 with TRBJ2-5, with 9 bases fitting TRBD1. V was clipped by 6 bases and J by 7 bases; unmatched bases: 12. The CDR3 covers 14 residues. The germline V gene encodes CDR1 DFQATT and CDR2 SNEGSKA (reference sequence). The CDR3: CSARRTGVTATQYF. CDR3 sequence (DNA): TGCAGTGCCCGAAGGACAGGGGTGACAGCGACCCAGTACTTC.

The rearrangement links TRBV5-6 to TRBJ2-1; the D is unclear. Germline values: CDR1 SGHDT, CDR2 YYEEEE. The CDR3 contains 15 residues. The germline V and J ends were trimmed by 2 bases and 3 bases, with 12 bases remaining between them. CDR3 in amino acids: CASSLSFSYYNEQFF. The CDR3 DNA is TGTGCCAGCAGCTTAAGTTTTTCCTACTACAATGAGCAGTTCTTC.

This clonotype was detected a few times. This chain uses TRBV5-1 with TRBJ2-1; 10 bases fit TRBD1. CDR1 and CDR2 (germline): SGHRS, YFSETQ. The ends lost 1 base at V and 8 bases at J; junction bases unmatched: 9. The CDR3 loop spans 16 amino acids. CDR3 DNA: TGCGCCAGCAGCTTGCAGGGGGACAGGGGTATGGATGAGCAGTTCTTC. Translated, it gives CASSLQGDRGMDEQFF.

This clonotype was observed a few times. The chain is built from TRBV20-1 and TRBJ2-5; 7 bases match TRBD2. The CDR3 is 15 residues long. Germline loops: CDR1 DFQATT, CDR2 SNEGSKA (reference sequence). V lost 6 bases and J lost 5; bases outside the gene matches: 15. CDR3 coding DNA: TGCAGTGCCAGCAGTCCGGGACTAACATGGGAGACCCAGTACTTC. Its protein product is CSASSPGLTWETQYF.

This clonotype has a handful of counts. V gene TRBV7-2 combines with J gene TRBJ1-1; 9 bases align to TRBD1. CDR1 SGHTA and CDR2 FQGNSA come from the germline V gene. The CDR3 contains 12 residues. V shed 5 bases and J 12 bases; nucleotides not matched to a gene: 7. CDR3 protein: CASSVQGAAPFF. The CDR3 DNA is TGTGCCAGCAGCGTACAGGGGGCTGCGCCTTTCTTT.

The CDR3 DNA follows: TGTGCCAGCAGTCACAGGGGCGAAGCTTTCTTT. Translated, it gives CASSHRGEAFF. V is TRBV28 and J is TRBJ1-1; 7 bases are shared with TRBD1. The germline V gene has CDR1 MDHEN and CDR2 SYDVKM. V trimming: 5 bases; J trimming: 8 bases; junction bases outside the gene matches: 2. The CDR3 has 11 amino acids.

CDR3 in amino acids: CASSERTNNSPLHF. In DNA, the CDR3 is TGTGCCAGCAGCGAACGGACGAACAATTCACCCCTCCACTTT. This chain joins TRBV9 and TRBJ1-6; no clear D. V lost 3 bases to trimming and J lost 7 bases, with 11 bases between them. This CDR3 is 14 amino acids long. Looked up from germline, CDR1 is SGDLS and CDR2 is YYNGEE.

The chain has TRBV20-1 and TRBJ2-7, with TRBD1 as a possible D gene (6 bases). The CDR3 sequence is 11 residues long. The V and J ends lost 5 bases and 3 bases respectively, with 8 bases between them. Germline V CDR1 and CDR2: DFQATT, SNEGSKA (reference sequence). The CDR3, as DNA: TGCAGTGCTGACAGGCTCTACGAGCAGTACTTC. This sequence encodes CSADRLYEQYF.

J is TRBJ1-1 and V is TRBV6-1; D not resolved. The CDR3 covers 13 residues. Trimming cost V 2 bases and J 4 bases, with 8 bases left between them. CDR1 is MNHNS, CDR2 SASEGT, per germline. The CDR3 nucleotides read TGTGCCAGCAGTGAAATATTGAGCACTGAAGCTTTCTTT. Translated: CASSEILSTEAFF.

This clonotype was picked up a small number of times. J is TRBJ2-1 and V is TRBV11-3; 7 positions match TRBD1. Unmatched junction bases numbered 8, after V lost 1 base and J lost 8 bases. CDR3 length equals 15 residues. Germline CDR1 reads SGHNT; CDR2 reads YENEEA. CDR3 bases: TGTGCCAGCAGCTTAGTGTGGGAAGGGGGCGATGAGCAGTTCTTC. Translated: CASSLVWEGGDEQFF.

This clonotype showed up just a few times. V gene TRBV12-3 or TRBV12-4 combines with J gene TRBJ2-1, with D perhaps matching TRBD2 (5 bases). The CDR3 has 17 residues. Trimming took off 0 bases at V and 5 bases at J, with 17 bases between the two ends. CDR3 in DNA: TGTGCCAGCAGTTTAGCGGCCAACATCCCCGGGGACAATGAGCAGTTCTTC. Protein sequence: CASSLAANIPGDNEQFF.

This clonotype was recorded a few times. J is TRBJ1-2 and V is TRBV20-1; a possible D gene is TRBD1 (5 bases). Per the germline V gene, CDR1 is DFQATT and CDR2 is SNEGSKA (reference sequence). The ends were cut back, 6 bases at V and 0 bases at J, with 11 bases in the middle. The CDR3 loop spans 13 amino acids. The CDR3 DNA reads as TGCAGTGCAAAAAGACAGTCTAACTATGGCTACACCTTC. Translating gives CSAKRQSNYGYTF.

The gene calls are TRBV6-1 and TRBJ2-2; 12 bases align to TRBD2. The CDR3 extends over 14 amino acids. The V segment lost 5 bases and the J segment 8 bases; nucleotides outside the gene matches: 3. Germline V gene data show CDR1 as MNHNS and CDR2 as SASEGT. This CDR3 reads CASSRLAGVGELFF. In DNA, the CDR3 is TGTGCCAGCAGTAGACTAGCGGGAGTGGGGGAGCTGTTTTTT.

The chain has TRBV20-1 and TRBJ2-3; D ambiguous. V was shortened by 0 bases and J by 5 bases, with 9 bases between the two germline ends. CDR1 DFQATT and CDR2 SNEGSKA come from the germline V gene (reference sequence). This CDR3 region has 13 residues. The CDR3 is CSARDQFGDTQYF. CDR3 sequence (DNA): TGCAGTGCTAGAGATCAGTTTGGAGATACGCAGTATTTT.

In this sample, this clonotype turned up a few times. This chain joins TRBV5-1 and TRBJ2-3; D is possibly TRBD2 (5 bases). The CDR3 runs 15 residues. Trimming shortened V by 2 bases and J by 0 bases, and 10 bases separated the two germline ends. CDR1 is SGHRS, CDR2 YFSETQ, per germline. CDR3 nucleotides: TGCGCCAGCAGCTTCTCGGGGTACAGCACAGATACGCAGTATTTT. Its protein is CASSFSGYSTDTQYF.

This clonotype was counted only a few times. CDR3 protein: CATPGLQRENEQFF. CDR3 DNA: TGTGCCACCCCCGGACTTCAACGGGAGAATGAGCAGTTCTTC. The chain joins TRBV7-9 to TRBJ2-1; D possibly corresponds to TRBD2 (6 bases). The V end was cut by 10 bases, the J end by 7 bases, with 20 bases between. This CDR3 has 14 amino acids. Germline values: CDR1 SEHNR, CDR2 FQNEAQ (reference sequence).

This sequence joins TRBV6-5 and TRBJ2-3, with a tentative D call TRBD1 (5 bases). The germline V and J ends were trimmed by 0 bases and 7 bases, with 11 bases remaining between them. Germline CDR1 is MNHEY and CDR2 is SVGAGI. The CDR3 has 14 residues. CDR3 loop: CASSYSGRENTQYF. For the CDR3, the DNA is TGTGCCAGCAGTTACTCCGGCAGGGAAAATACGCAGTATTTT.

CDR3 nucleotides: TGTGCCAGCAGCTTAGGGCGACCGGGACAGGGGGGAGGCTACACCTTC. It translates to CASSLGRPGQGGGYTF. J is TRBJ1-2 and V is TRBV7-6; 11 bases line up with TRBD1. V shed 1 base, J shed 8 bases, and the junction held 9 bases outside the gene matches. Germline V lookup: CDR1 SGHVS, CDR2 FNYEAQ. The CDR3 covers 16 residues.

Remarks on this clonotype: The DNA is left out, because the CDR3 cannot be placed on it with certainty; the CDR3 is given as TCRdb lists it. The chain uses TRBV12-3 or TRBV12-4 and TRBJ1-4; the table assigns TRBD1, which was not confirmed against the DNA. The CDR3 comprises 15 residues, both ends counted. The CDR3: CASSTSTGGYEKLFF.